The 32 T cell receptor beta chains in this list originate from one sample, sequenced in a study of Ad26.COV2.S vaccination and SARS-CoV-2 variants. The sample's treatment: roughly 20 received Ad26.COV2.S at low or high dose, single or two shots; roughly five received placebo; per-sample allocation not given. Samples came from day 63 after the first vaccine or placebo injection. Produced via immunoSEQ multiplex PCR; TCRdb's table is partial and in-frame only. Of approximately 450,000 clones in the sample, about 93% were seen once. The material was peripheral blood, obtained in a trial of Ad26.COV2.S vaccine versus placebo. The origin of the receptors is a person aged 18-60 years who received the Ad26.COV2.S COVID-19 vaccine or a placebo.

The chain is built from TRBV7-6 and TRBJ2-4, with D uncertain. CDR3 size: 14 residues. Germline loops: CDR1 SGHVS, CDR2 FNYEAQ. Trimming shortened V by 1 base and J by 11 bases, and 15 bases separated the two germline ends. The CDR3 nucleotides are TGTGCCAGCAGCTTAGAGGTAGTTGGGAAGGTTCAGTACTTC. Translation: CASSLEVVGKVQYF.

The V call is TRBV27, the J call TRBJ1-1; perhaps TRBD1 as D (6 bases). The V gene lost 5 bases and the J gene lost 0 bases, with 10 bases spanning the gap. Germline CDR1 reads MNHEY; CDR2 reads SMNVEV (reference sequence). This CDR3 is built from 14 residues. In DNA, the CDR3 is TGTGCCAGCAGTAGGGGGATCATGAACACTGAAGCTTTCTTT. Protein sequence: CASSRGIMNTEAFF.

The CDR3 reads CASSTLMNTEAFF. The CDR3 DNA follows: TGTGCCAGCAGTACCCTTATGAACACTGAAGCTTTCTTT. This chain uses TRBV27 with TRBJ1-1; D gene ambiguous. The CDR3 spans 13 residues. V shed 5 bases and J shed 0 bases, with 7 bases lying between them. Germline CDR1 MNHEY, CDR2 SMNVEV (reference sequence).

This sequence joins TRBV18 and TRBJ2-4; no clear D. The CDR3 runs to 14 residues. The V and J ends lost 2 bases and 5 bases respectively, with 10 bases between them. Germline V gene sequence: CDR1 KGHSH, CDR2 LQKENI. The CDR3 sequence is CASSPEERENIQYF. DNA for the CDR3: TGTGCCAGCTCACCAGAGGAACGGGAAAACATTCAGTACTTC.

CDR3 sequence (DNA): TGTGCCAGCAGCCAAGATCGGAGGGCTTCGTTGAACACTGAAGCTTTCTTT. Protein sequence: CASSQDRRASLNTEAFF. The chain is built from TRBV14 and TRBJ1-1; D not resolved. Germline CDR1 is SGHDN and CDR2 is FVKESK. V lost 0 bases and J lost 0, with 14 bases in between. The CDR3 has 17 residues.

The rearrangement uses TRBV4-3 and TRBJ2-3; 10 bases agree with TRBD2. Trimming removed 0 bases from V and 4 bases from J; junction bases left unmatched: 10. There are 18 residues in the CDR3. CDR1 is LGHNA, CDR2 YSLEER, per germline. The CDR3 region has the DNA TGCGCCAGCAGCCAAGATCACGTCCTAGCGGGAGTGGCAGATACGCAGTATTTT. It translates to CASSQDHVLAGVADTQYF.

This chain links TRBV5-1 with TRBJ2-1; 7 positions match TRBD1. Trimming took 4 bases from V and 0 from J; bases not matched to a gene: 4. The CDR3 has 15 amino acids. Germline-derived CDR1 and CDR2 are SGHRS and YFSETQ. The CDR3 is CASSQGQTSYNEQFF. The DNA for the CDR3 is TGCGCCAGCAGCCAGGGACAGACCTCCTACAATGAGCAGTTCTTC. Based on the CDR3 plus reference TRBV5-1 and TRBJ2-1, the full variable domain is KAGVTQTPRYLIKTRGQQVTLSCSPISGHRSVSWYQQTPGQGLQFLFEYFSETQRNKGNFPGRFSGRQFSNSRSEMNVSTLELGDSALYLCASSQGQTSYNEQFFGPGTRLTVL.

The chain couples TRBV14 to TRBJ2-5; D perhaps matches TRBD2 (6 bases). The CDR3 loop spans 18 amino acids. The germline V gene has CDR1 SGHDN and CDR2 FVKESK. Trimming shortened V by 0 bases and J by 0 bases, and 17 bases separated the two germline ends. The CDR3 DNA is TGTGCCAGCAGCCAAGATCCCACTAGCCTTTTTTACCAAGAGACCCAGTACTTC. Translating it yields CASSQDPTSLFYQETQYF. The complete variable domain, with remaining parts taken from reference TRBV14 and TRBJ2-5, reads EAGVTQFPSHSVIEKGQTVTLRCDPISGHDNLYWYRRVMGKEIKFLLHFVKESKQDESGMPNNRFLAERTGGTYSTLKVQPAELEDSGVYFCASSQDPTSLFYQETQYFGPGTRLLVL.

V usage is TRBV28 and J usage is TRBJ2-7; a possible D gene is TRBD2 (5 bases). V shed 6 bases and J shed 7 bases, with 16 bases lying between them. CDR1 MDHEN and CDR2 SYDVKM come from the germline V gene. The CDR3 runs 13 residues. DNA of the CDR3: TGTGCCAGCAGCCGACGAGGGCCGGGGGAGCAGTACTTC. It is translated as CASSRRGPGEQYF.

This clone was detected only once. The rearrangement uses TRBV7-6 and TRBJ1-3; D remains ambiguous. This CDR3 region has 18 residues. With 1 base removed from V and 0 bases from J, the gap between germline ends came to 16 bases. The germline V gene encodes CDR1 SGHVS and CDR2 FNYEAQ. The CDR3 protein is CASSLVPSPGSSGNTIYF. The CDR3 bases are TGTGCCAGCAGCTTAGTCCCGAGTCCAGGAAGCTCTGGAAACACCATATATTTT.

The chain couples TRBV18 to TRBJ1-2; D is uncertain. There are 15 residues in the CDR3. In germline, CDR1 is KGHSH, CDR2 LQKENI. The germline V and J ends were trimmed by 2 bases and 0 bases, with 10 bases remaining between them. CDR3 residues: CASSPTTVTNYGYTF. For the CDR3, the DNA is TGTGCCAGCTCACCAACAACAGTCACTAACTATGGCTACACCTTC. The whole variable domain, remainder taken from reference TRBV18 and TRBJ1-2, is NAGVMQNPRHLVRRRGQEARLRCSPMKGHSHVYWYRQLPEEGLKFMVYLQKENIIDESGMPKERFSAEFPKEGPSILRIQQVVRGDSAAYFCASSPTTVTNYGYTFGSGTRLTVV.

This clone was observed a single time. This chain connects TRBV11-2 to TRBJ2-2; no clear D. Germline-derived CDR1 and CDR2 are SGHAT and FQNNGV. The CDR3 spans 14 residues. Trimming took 3 bases from V and 6 from J, leaving 11 bases between them. The CDR3 reads CASSLRAKAGELFF. DNA of the CDR3: TGTGCCAGCAGCTTGAGAGCGAAGGCCGGGGAGCTGTTTTTT.

The J gene is TRBJ1-4, the V gene TRBV30; D is uncertain. CDR3 size: 10 residues. Germline loops: CDR1 GTSNPN, CDR2 SVGIG (reference sequence). With 5 bases removed from V and 12 bases from J, the gap between germline ends came to 10 bases. CDR3 protein: CAWGGLQLFF. CDR3 nucleotide sequence: TGTGCCTGGGGAGGGCTTCAACTGTTTTTT.

This sequence joins TRBV19 and TRBJ1-6; the match to TRBD1 covers 9 bases. Germline CDR1 and CDR2: LNHDA and SQIVND (reference sequence). The CDR3 spans 15 residues. V trimming: 6 bases; J trimming: 8 bases; junction bases outside the gene matches: 8. CDR3 sequence: CASSPSGTGYSPLHF. CDR3 DNA sequence: TGTGCCAGTAGCCCATCCGGGACAGGGTATTCACCCCTCCACTTT. The whole variable domain, remainder taken from reference TRBV19 and TRBJ1-6, is DGGITQSPKYLFRKEGQNVTLSCEQNLNHDAMYWYRQDPGQGLRLIYYSQIVNDFQKGDIAEGYSVSREKKESFPLTVTSAQKNPTAFYLCASSPSGTGYSPLHFGNGTRLTVT.

This chain joins TRBV21-1 and TRBJ2-2; the table assigns TRBD1, which was not confirmed against the DNA. TRBV21-1 is listed as a pseudogene. The CDR3 runs 14 residues. The CDR3 protein is CASSYRGGYGELFF. The DNA for the CDR3 is TGTGCCAGCAGCTACAGGGGTGGCTACGGGGAGCTGTTTTTT.

This clone was observed once. V usage is TRBV30 and J usage is TRBJ2-5; TRBD1 aligns across 8 bases. V lost 2 bases, J lost 2 bases, and 7 bases stayed unmatched. Germline CDR1 GTSNPN, CDR2 SVGIG (reference sequence). The CDR3 contains 15 residues. The CDR3 DNA follows: TGTGCCTGGAGTTTTGGACAGGGCGCACAAGAGACCCAGTACTTC. Protein product: CAWSFGQGAQETQYF.

The genes are TRBV27 and TRBJ2-5; no clear D gene. Germline CDR1 and CDR2: MNHEY and SMNVEV (reference sequence). Trimming left V 6 bases short and J 4 bases short, with 12 bases between. The CDR3 loop spans 13 amino acids. The CDR3 here is CASSRSNGETQYF. The CDR3 bases are TGTGCCAGCAGCCGGTCGAACGGAGAGACCCAGTACTTC.

A single count supports this clone. The V call is TRBV10-3, the J call TRBJ2-3; D perhaps matches TRBD1 (6 bases). CDR3 size: 14 residues. Trimming pared 6 bases from V and 2 bases from J, leaving 12 bases between. The germline V gene has CDR1 ENHRY and CDR2 SYGVKD. CDR3 DNA: TGTGCCATCAGGGAGCAGGGGACCACAGATACGCAGTATTTT. Translation: CAIREQGTTDTQYF.

The rearrangement links TRBV6-2 or TRBV6-3 to TRBJ1-5; D possibly corresponds to TRBD1 (6 bases). Trimming took off 4 bases at V and 11 bases at J, with 15 bases between the two ends. The CDR3 is 13 amino acids. The V gene's germline CDR1 is MNHEY and CDR2 SVGEGT. DNA of the CDR3: TGTGCCAGCAGTTCGGACAGCCTCAAGGCCCAGCATTTT. Translated: CASSSDSLKAQHF.

The chain couples TRBV7-8 to TRBJ1-2; D is unresolved. CDR3 size: 16 residues. Trimming shortened V by 4 bases and J by 5 bases, and 20 bases separated the two germline ends. Germline assignment: CDR1 SGHVS and CDR2 FQNEAQ. For the CDR3, the DNA is TGTGCCAGCAGCTCATCTGGGTCACCCGGACCTTATGGCTACACCTTC. This gives the protein CASSSSGSPGPYGYTF.

The rearrangement links TRBV2 to TRBJ2-1; D is ambiguous. CDR3 length: 12 residues. CDR1 SNHLY and CDR2 FYNNEI come from the germline V gene. Trimming cost V 8 bases and J 9 bases, with 14 bases left between them. CDR3 sequence reads: CASLAGWGEQFF. The CDR3 nucleotides read TGTGCCAGCCTCGCCGGCTGGGGTGAGCAGTTCTTC.

Written as DNA, the CDR3 is TGTGCCAGCAGTGGATCGCCTGGCAGGAGCACAGATACGCAGTATTTT. It translates to CASSGSPGRSTDTQYF. The chain has TRBV2 and TRBJ2-3; D gene uncertain. The CDR3 contains 16 residues. CDR1 is SNHLY and CDR2 is FYNNEI in the germline V gene. V was clipped by 4 bases and J by 0 bases, with 14 bases between them.

V is TRBV5-5 and J is TRBJ2-7; D may be TRBD1 or TRBD2 (5 bases each). Germline-derived CDR1 and CDR2 are SGHKS and YYEKEE (reference sequence). With 5 bases removed from V and 3 bases from J, the gap between germline ends came to 21 bases. This CDR3 is 16 amino acids long. The CDR3 is CASSPESGQRLYEQYF. CDR3 sequence (DNA): TGTGCCAGCAGTCCGGAGTCGGGGCAGAGACTCTACGAGCAGTACTTC. Variable domain in full (rest from reference TRBV5-5 and TRBJ2-7): DAGVTQSPTHLIKTRGQQVTLRCSPISGHKSVSWYQQVLGQGPQFIFQYYEKEERGRGNFPDRFSARQFPNYSSELNVNALLLGDSALYLCASSPESGQRLYEQYFGPGTRLTVT.

The chain employs TRBV2 and TRBJ2-3, with 9 bases identical to TRBD2. Germline V gene lookup returns CDR1 SNHLY and CDR2 FYNNEI. V was pared by 8 bases and J by 4 bases, with 7 bases of the junction left unmatched. This CDR3 has 14 amino acids. The CDR3 loop reads CASSASGKADTQYF. The CDR3 DNA sequence: TGTGCCAGCTCGGCTAGCGGGAAGGCAGATACGCAGTATTTT.

The chain uses TRBV27 and TRBJ2-5; D might be TRBD2 (7 bases). Between the trimmed V and J ends, which lost 6 bases and 5 bases, there was a span of 13 bases. CDR3 size: 13 residues. Germline lookup yields CDR1 MNHEY and CDR2 SMNVEV (reference sequence). The CDR3 loop is CASSWGGLETQYF. For the CDR3, the DNA is TGTGCCAGCAGCTGGGGGGGCCTGGAGACCCAGTACTTC.

This chain links TRBV7-9 with TRBJ2-6, with D unresolved. The CDR3 extends over 13 amino acids. The V gene's germline CDR1 is SEHNR and CDR2 FQNEAQ (reference sequence). Trimming removed 1 base from V and 3 bases from J, with 1 base in between. CDR3 DNA sequence: TGTGCCAGCAGCTTAGTTGGGGCCAACGTCCTGACTTTC. Translating it yields CASSLVGANVLTF.

This clone was detected only once. The chain couples TRBV27 to TRBJ2-1, with 9 bases matching TRBD1. The germline CDR1 and CDR2 sequences are MNHEY and SMNVEV (reference sequence). The CDR3 has 14 residues. The ends lost 5 bases at V and 9 bases at J; junction bases unmatched: 8. In nucleotides, the CDR3 is TGTGCCAGCAGTCCCCCTGGGACAGGGATTGAGCAGTTCTTC. Translated: CASSPPGTGIEQFF.

The chain couples TRBV9 to TRBJ2-3; the D call may be TRBD1 or TRBD2 (5 bases each). CDR3 length: 13 amino acids. V lost 5 bases and J 4 bases, leaving 11 bases between the germline ends. The V gene's germline CDR1 is SGDLS and CDR2 YYNGEE. DNA for the CDR3: TGTGCCAGCAGTCGAGGGGTCCCAGATACGCAGTATTTT. Protein sequence: CASSRGVPDTQYF.

The chain combines TRBV5-1 with TRBJ2-3; D gene unclear. Germline V gene lookup returns CDR1 SGHRS and CDR2 YFSETQ. V was clipped by 1 base and J by 2 bases, with 11 bases between them. The CDR3 length is 15 residues. In DNA, the CDR3 is TGCGCCAGCAGCTTGCAGGCCCGAGTCACAGATACGCAGTATTTT. Amino acids: CASSLQARVTDTQYF.

J is TRBJ1-2 and V is TRBV28; the D is unclear. CDR1 MDHEN and CDR2 SYDVKM come from the germline V gene. The CDR3 is 11 residues long. Between the trimmed V and J ends, which lost 6 bases and 8 bases, there was a span of 10 bases. This chain's CDR3 is CASSQPRGYTF. The CDR3 region has the DNA TGTGCCAGCAGCCAACCCAGGGGCTACACCTTC.

The chain joins TRBV11-2 to TRBJ1-1; no definite D call. The V end lost 0 bases, the J end lost 0 bases, and 5 bases lay between the germline ends. The CDR3 sequence is 14 residues long. Per the germline V gene, CDR1 is SGHAT and CDR2 is FQNNGV. In DNA, the CDR3 is TGTGCCAGCAGCTTAGAGTGGATGAACACTGAAGCTTTCTTT. This codes for CASSLEWMNTEAFF.

The CDR3 region is CASALRETGELFF. The CDR3 DNA reads TGTGCCAGCGCTCTCCGGGAGACCGGGGAGCTGTTTTTT. This chain uses TRBV11-2 with TRBJ2-2; tentatively, D is TRBD2 (6 bases). Trimming removed 8 bases from V and 5 bases from J, with 12 bases in between. There are 13 residues in the CDR3. From germline, CDR1 is SGHAT and CDR2 FQNNGV.